This entry lists 28 T cell receptor beta chains sequenced from one sample in a study of PD-L1 blockade in urothelial cancer. Clones were sequenced by immunoSEQ multiplex PCR, and TCRdb holds only the in-frame ones, with some missing. The repertoire holds about 130,000 clones, with 65% to 85% as singletons. Time point noted: pretreatment peripheral blood. Sample: PBMCs, taken around atezolizumab (anti-PD-L1) treatment. These receptor sequences come from a man aged 50-59 years with urothelial cancer.

V usage is TRBV15 and J usage is TRBJ2-3; TRBD1 matches 7 bases. The CDR3 contains 15 residues. From germline, CDR1 is LNHNV and CDR2 YYDKDF (reference sequence). V shed 2 bases, J shed 1 base, and the junction held 3 bases outside the gene matches. In DNA, the CDR3 is TGTGCCACCAGCAGAAGGACAGGAGGCACAGATACGCAGTATTTT. Its translation is CATSRRTGGTDTQYF.

This clone was found a few times. The J gene is TRBJ2-2, the V gene TRBV29-1; no reliable D call. V was trimmed by 6 bases and J by 1 base, leaving 12 bases between them. The CDR3 runs 14 residues. CDR1 and CDR2 from the germline V gene are SQVTM and ANQGSEA. This chain's CDR3 is CSVMGSGNTGELFF. CDR3 in DNA: TGCAGCGTGATGGGTTCGGGGAACACCGGGGAGCTGTTTTTT.

The chain employs TRBV6-1 and TRBJ2-2; 7 nucleotides align to TRBD2. The trim removed 7 bases at V and 1 base at J, leaving 6 bases unmatched. Looked up from germline, CDR1 is MNHNS and CDR2 is SASEGT. This CDR3 contains 15 residues. CDR3 nucleotides: TGTGCCAGCAAAAGACTAGCAGTGAACACCGGGGAGCTGTTTTTT. This encodes CASKRLAVNTGELFF.

The V gene is TRBV7-8, the J gene TRBJ1-2; no clear D gene. Germline CDR1 reads SGHVS; CDR2 reads FQNEAQ. Trimming took off 3 bases at V and 2 bases at J, with 10 bases between the two ends. This CDR3 comprises 14 residues. The CDR3 is CASSFLSPNYGYTF. The CDR3 bases are TGTGCCAGCAGCTTTCTATCCCCCAACTATGGCTACACCTTC.

The rearrangement links TRBV7-9 to TRBJ2-2; tentatively, D is TRBD1 (5 bases). V lost 0 bases and J 7 bases, leaving 12 bases between the germline ends. Germline CDR1 is SEHNR and CDR2 is FQNEAQ (reference sequence). The CDR3 is 15 amino acids. The CDR3 sequence: CASSLASGFLGELFF. For the CDR3, the DNA is TGTGCCAGCAGCTTAGCATCAGGGTTCCTCGGGGAGCTGTTTTTT. Combining the CDR3 with reference TRBV7-9 and TRBJ2-2 gives the whole variable domain DTGVSQNPRHKITKRGQNVTFRCDPISEHNRLYWYRQTLGQGPEFLTYFQNEAQLEKSRLLSDRFSAERPKGSFSTLEIQRTEQGDSAMYLCASSLASGFLGELFFGEGSRLTVL.

The count of this clone is one. The rearrangement joins TRBV7-6 to TRBJ2-7; D is unresolved. The CDR3 covers 14 residues. Germline lookup yields CDR1 SGHVS and CDR2 FNYEAQ. With 5 bases removed from V and 3 bases from J, the gap between germline ends came to 14 bases. The CDR3: CASSPSSSGYEQYF. DNA of the CDR3: TGTGCCAGCAGCCCTAGTTCATCGGGCTACGAGCAGTACTTC.

J is TRBJ1-6 and V is TRBV15; D uncertain. CDR1 LNHNV and CDR2 YYDKDF come from the germline V gene (reference sequence). The CDR3 runs to 14 residues. Trimming stripped 0 bases from V and 9 bases from J, with 9 bases between. CDR3 in DNA: TGTGCCACCAGCAGAGAGGCGGAGGCTTCACCCCTCCACTTT. Translation: CATSREAEASPLHF.

The CDR3 DNA sequence: TGTGCCAGCAGCTTGGCCGGACAGGGCCACAATGAGCAGTTCTTC. The encoded protein is CASSLAGQGHNEQFF. The chain has TRBV5-4 and TRBJ2-1; 8 positions match TRBD1. Germline-derived CDR1 and CDR2 are SGHNT and YYREEE (reference sequence). Trimming removed 0 bases from V and 5 bases from J; junction bases left unmatched: 4. CDR3 length: 15 residues.

The rearrangement uses TRBV9 and TRBJ2-1, with D perhaps matching TRBD1 (6 bases). Trimming left V 0 bases short and J 9 bases short, with 13 bases between. This CDR3 has 14 residues. CDR1 and CDR2 from the germline V gene are SGDLS and YYNGEE. The CDR3 bases are TGTGCCAGCAGCGTAGAGGTCAGGGGTGCTGAGCAGTTCTTC. It encodes CASSVEVRGAEQFF. The entire variable domain, with the rest obtained from reference TRBV9 and TRBJ2-1, is as follows: DSGVTQTPKHLITATGQRVTLRCSPRSGDLSVYWYQQSLDQGLQFLIQYYNGEERAKGNILERFSAQQFPDLHSELNLSSLELGDSALYFCASSVEVRGAEQFFGPGTRLTVL.

This chain uses TRBV5-6 with TRBJ1-2; no clear D gene. CDR3 length equals 14 residues. Trimming took 0 bases from V and 7 from J, leaving 13 bases between them. Germline V gives CDR1 SGHDT, CDR2 YYEEEE. The CDR3 protein is CASSLGLEPRGYTF. DNA of the CDR3: TGTGCCAGCAGCTTGGGACTTGAACCCCGTGGCTACACCTTC.

CDR3 DNA: TGTGCCAGCAGCCACGACAGGGGGCTCAAGACTGAAGCTTTCTTT. As protein: CASSHDRGLKTEAFF. This rearrangement joins TRBV7-8 to TRBJ1-1; 10 bases map to TRBD1. The V and J ends lost 5 bases and 5 bases, in that order; junction bases with no gene match: 8. The CDR3 runs 15 residues. CDR1 and CDR2 from the germline V gene are SGHVS and FQNEAQ.

The rearrangement joins TRBV18 to TRBJ1-1; tentatively, D is TRBD1 (5 bases). There are 15 residues in the CDR3. Trimming pared 2 bases from V and 0 bases from J, leaving 10 bases between. CDR1 is KGHSH, CDR2 LQKENI, per germline. Here the CDR3 reads CASSPGAGMNTEAFF. The DNA for the CDR3 is TGTGCCAGCTCACCAGGGGCAGGGATGAACACTGAAGCTTTCTTT.

The CDR3: CASRSTTLTGQNQPQHF. The CDR3, as DNA: TGCGCCAGCAGGTCTACAACCCTGACAGGACAAAATCAGCCCCAGCATTTT. V usage is TRBV10-1 and J usage is TRBJ1-5; D is perhaps TRBD1 (6 bases). Germline CDR1 and CDR2: WNHNN and SYGVQD (reference sequence). V lost 6 bases and J 4 bases, leaving 22 bases between the germline ends. The CDR3 is made up of 17 amino acids.

The gene calls are TRBV6-6 and TRBJ2-2; D call uncertain. Per germline, CDR1 MNHNY and CDR2 SVGAGI (reference sequence). The V end was cut by 5 bases, the J end by 2 bases, with 3 bases between. This CDR3 has 12 residues. The CDR3 DNA follows: TGTGCCAGCAGTCTCAACACCGGGGAGCTGTTTTTT. Its translation is CASSLNTGELFF.

The rearrangement joins TRBV29-1 to TRBJ2-2; 12 bases match TRBD1. The CDR3 loop spans 15 amino acids. The J segment lost 6 bases and the V segment lost 6 bases, leaving 8 bases of the junction unmatched. Germline assignment: CDR1 SQVTM and CDR2 ANQGSEA. The CDR3 here is CSVLRDRGRAGELFF. CDR3 DNA sequence: TGCAGCGTGCTCCGGGACAGGGGGCGGGCCGGGGAGCTGTTTTTT.

This clone was seen only once. This rearrangement joins TRBV7-2 to TRBJ2-2, with D maybe TRBD2 (6 bases). CDR1 is SGHTA, CDR2 FQGNSA, per germline. The V gene lost 5 bases and the J gene lost 4 bases, with 14 bases spanning the gap. CDR3 length: 15 residues. CDR3 DNA sequence: TGTGCCAGCAGCCCGCAGTTCGGGGGCACCGGGGAGCTGTTTTTT. Translating it yields CASSPQFGGTGELFF.

The CDR3 region has the DNA TGCGCCAGCAGCCCACAGGGTAGTGTTGACACTGAAGCTTTCTTT. This codes for CASSPQGSVDTEAFF. The chain recombines TRBV5-1 with TRBJ1-1; a weak D match, TRBD1 (6 bases). Deletions cut 4 bases from V and 3 bases from J, with 16 bases between. The germline gives CDR1 SGHRS, CDR2 YFSETQ. The CDR3 has 15 amino acids.

V usage is TRBV10-3 and J usage is TRBJ1-1; no clear D. Germline V gene lookup returns CDR1 ENHRY and CDR2 SYGVKD. This CDR3 has 14 residues. The V and J ends lost 2 bases and 4 bases respectively, with 11 bases between them. Written as DNA, the CDR3 is TGTGCCATCAGTGAGACATCCCGGGGCACTGAAGCTTTCTTT. Residues: CAISETSRGTEAFF.

J is TRBJ1-5 and V is TRBV4-1; D perhaps matches TRBD1 (5 bases). The CDR3 spans 17 residues. The V gene lost 2 bases and the J gene lost 5 bases, with 19 bases spanning the gap. Germline CDR1 reads MGHRA; CDR2 reads YSYEKL. The CDR3 here is CASSQLKGREPYQPQHF. For the CDR3, the DNA is TGCGCCAGCAGCCAACTCAAGGGGAGGGAACCTTATCAGCCCCAGCATTTT.

About this clone itself: Other nucleotide sequences in the sample specify the same CDR3. The chain combines TRBV2 with TRBJ2-7; no definite D call. The CDR3 runs to 12 residues. CDR1 SNHLY and CDR2 FYNNEI come from the germline V gene. V lost 6 bases and J 2 bases, leaving 8 bases between the germline ends. CDR3 amino acids: CASRGGTYEQYF. The CDR3 bases are TGTGCCAGCAGAGGCGGAACCTACGAGCAGTACTTC.

This chain links TRBV5-1 with TRBJ2-1; D is unclear. This CDR3 has 14 amino acids. CDR1 is SGHRS, CDR2 YFSETQ, per germline. The V and J ends lost 4 bases and 2 bases respectively, with 10 bases between them. This CDR3 reads CASSTTQPYNEQFF. The CDR3 coding sequence is TGCGCCAGCAGCACGACACAGCCCTACAATGAGCAGTTCTTC.

The chain combines TRBV19 with TRBJ2-7, with 8 bases lining up with TRBD1. Looked up from germline, CDR1 is LNHDA and CDR2 is SQIVND (reference sequence). The length of the CDR3 is 14 residues. V lost 6 bases to trimming and J lost 0 bases; unmatched junction nucleotides: 4. Here the CDR3 reads CASSRQGSSYEQYF. The CDR3 bases are TGTGCCAGTAGCCGACAGGGGTCCTCCTACGAGCAGTACTTC.

The chain recombines TRBV9 with TRBJ2-7; D ambiguous. Germline V gives CDR1 SGDLS, CDR2 YYNGEE. Trimming pared 0 bases from V and 7 bases from J, leaving 14 bases between. The CDR3 consists of 14 residues. CDR3 amino acids: CASSVGTSAVEQYF. The CDR3 region has the DNA TGTGCCAGCAGCGTAGGCACCTCCGCGGTAGAGCAGTACTTC. Drawing the rest from reference TRBV9 and TRBJ2-7, the complete variable domain is DSGVTQTPKHLITATGQRVTLRCSPRSGDLSVYWYQQSLDQGLQFLIQYYNGEERAKGNILERFSAQQFPDLHSELNLSSLELGDSALYFCASSVGTSAVEQYFGPGTRLTVT.

V usage is TRBV9 and J usage is TRBJ2-7, with D tentatively TRBD2 (5 bases). The CDR3 sequence is 13 residues long. Per germline, CDR1 SGDLS and CDR2 YYNGEE. Deletions cut 0 bases from V and 6 bases from J, with 10 bases between. CDR3 sequence (DNA): TGTGCCAGCAGCGTAGGCGGGCGCGGCGAGCAGTACTTC. Its protein product is CASSVGGRGEQYF.

The chain is built from TRBV7-3 and TRBJ2-5; tentative D call: TRBD2 (6 bases). The CDR3 loop spans 13 amino acids. Germline CDR1 is SGHTA and CDR2 is FQGTGA. Trimming left V 2 bases short and J 2 bases short, with 6 bases between. CDR3 bases: TGTGCCAGCAGCTTAGGGACTCAAGAGACCCAGTACTTC. It codes for CASSLGTQETQYF.

About this clone itself: Sequence at one end of the junction differs from germline and may be a read error. The chain uses TRBV5-1 and TRBJ1-2; a possible D gene is TRBD1 (6 bases). The CDR3 length is 14 residues. Germline V lookup: CDR1 SGHRS, CDR2 YFSETQ. The CDR3 DNA is TGCGCCAGCAGATTGGAGCAGAACCAGGGGGGCTACACCTTC. Translation gives CASRLEQNQGGYTF.

As concerns this clone: Other nucleotide sequences in the sample specify the same CDR3. This chain links TRBV25-1 with TRBJ1-2, with D possibly being TRBD1 (6 bases). Germline V CDR1 and CDR2: MGHDK, SYGVNS. With 4 bases removed from V and 4 bases from J, the gap between germline ends came to 10 bases. The CDR3 is 13 amino acids. CDR3 sequence reads: CASSATGSYGYTF. The CDR3 region has the DNA TGTGCCAGCAGTGCTACAGGGTCCTATGGCTACACCTTC.

The chain has TRBV28 and TRBJ1-3; a possible D gene is TRBD1 (5 bases). Trimming pared 2 bases from V and 1 base from J, leaving 12 bases between. This CDR3 has 16 residues. Germline values: CDR1 MDHEN, CDR2 SYDVKM. The CDR3 nucleotides are TGTGCCAGCAGTTTAGTGCAGGGAGGGTCTGGAAACACCATATATTTT. Protein: CASSLVQGGSGNTIYF.